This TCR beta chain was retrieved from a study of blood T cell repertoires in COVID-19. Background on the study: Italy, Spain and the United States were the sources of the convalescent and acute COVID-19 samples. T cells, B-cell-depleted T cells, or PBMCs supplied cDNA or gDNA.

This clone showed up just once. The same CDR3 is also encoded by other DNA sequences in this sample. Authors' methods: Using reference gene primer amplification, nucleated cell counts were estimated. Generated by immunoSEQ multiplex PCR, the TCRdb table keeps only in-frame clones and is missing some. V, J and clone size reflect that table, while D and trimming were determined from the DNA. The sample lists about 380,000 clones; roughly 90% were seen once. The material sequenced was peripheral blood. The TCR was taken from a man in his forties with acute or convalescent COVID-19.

CDR3 protein: CASSPSSSYEQYF. DNA of the CDR3: TGTGCCAGCTCACCATCCAGCTCCTACGAGCAGTACTTC. The V call is TRBV18, the J call TRBJ2-7; no clear D gene. Deletions cut 2 bases from V and 0 bases from J, with 5 bases between. The CDR3 runs to 13 residues. CDR1 is KGHSH and CDR2 is LQKENI in the germline V gene.